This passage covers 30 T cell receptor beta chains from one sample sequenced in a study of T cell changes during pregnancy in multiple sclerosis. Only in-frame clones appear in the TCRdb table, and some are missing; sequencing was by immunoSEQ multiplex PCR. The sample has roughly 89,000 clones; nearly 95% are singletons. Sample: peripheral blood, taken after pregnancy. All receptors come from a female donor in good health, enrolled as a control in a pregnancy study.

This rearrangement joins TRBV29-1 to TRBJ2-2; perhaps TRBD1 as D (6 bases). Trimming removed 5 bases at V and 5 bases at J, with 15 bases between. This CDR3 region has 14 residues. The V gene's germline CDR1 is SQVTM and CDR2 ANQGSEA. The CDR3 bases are TGCAGCGTTCGGCGCGGACAGAATACCGGGGAGCTGTTTTTT. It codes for CSVRRGQNTGELFF.

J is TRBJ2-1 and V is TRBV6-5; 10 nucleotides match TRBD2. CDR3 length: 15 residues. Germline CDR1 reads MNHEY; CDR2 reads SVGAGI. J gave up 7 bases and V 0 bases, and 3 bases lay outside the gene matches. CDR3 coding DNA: TGTGCCAGCAGTTACTCAGCGGGAGGGCCAAATGAGCAGTTCTTC. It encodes CASSYSAGGPNEQFF.

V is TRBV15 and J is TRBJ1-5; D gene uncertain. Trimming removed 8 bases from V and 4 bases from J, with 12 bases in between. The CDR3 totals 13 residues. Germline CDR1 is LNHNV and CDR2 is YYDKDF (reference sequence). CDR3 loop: CATGRAKNQPQHF. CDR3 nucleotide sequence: TGTGCCACCGGGCGGGCCAAAAATCAGCCCCAGCATTTT.

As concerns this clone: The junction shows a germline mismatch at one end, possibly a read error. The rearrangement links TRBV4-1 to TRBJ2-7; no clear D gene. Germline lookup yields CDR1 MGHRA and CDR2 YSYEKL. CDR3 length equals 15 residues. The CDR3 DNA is TGCGCCAGCACCCAAGATCTGTGGCGGTCCTACGAGCAGTACTTC. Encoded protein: CASTQDLWRSYEQYF.

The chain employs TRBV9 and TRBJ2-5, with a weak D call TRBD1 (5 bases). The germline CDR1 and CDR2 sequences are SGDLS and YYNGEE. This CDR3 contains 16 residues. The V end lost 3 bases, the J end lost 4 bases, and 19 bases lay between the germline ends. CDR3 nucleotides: TGTGCCAGCAGCGCCCCCCCTCCACGAGACAGAGAGACCCAGTACTTC. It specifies CASSAPPPRDRETQYF.

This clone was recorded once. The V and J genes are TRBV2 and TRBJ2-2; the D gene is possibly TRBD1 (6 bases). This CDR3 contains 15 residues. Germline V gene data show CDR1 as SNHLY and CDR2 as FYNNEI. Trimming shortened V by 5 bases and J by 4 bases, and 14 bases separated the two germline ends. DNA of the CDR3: TGTGCCAGCAGTACTACAGGGTTGGGCACCGGGGAGCTGTTTTTT. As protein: CASSTTGLGTGELFF.

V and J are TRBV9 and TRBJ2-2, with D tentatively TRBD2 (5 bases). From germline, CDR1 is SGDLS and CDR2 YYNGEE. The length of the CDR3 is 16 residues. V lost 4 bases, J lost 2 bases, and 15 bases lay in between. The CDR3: CASSSGLTPNTGELFF. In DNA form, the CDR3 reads TGTGCCAGCAGCTCTGGACTCACCCCTAACACCGGGGAGCTGTTTTTT.

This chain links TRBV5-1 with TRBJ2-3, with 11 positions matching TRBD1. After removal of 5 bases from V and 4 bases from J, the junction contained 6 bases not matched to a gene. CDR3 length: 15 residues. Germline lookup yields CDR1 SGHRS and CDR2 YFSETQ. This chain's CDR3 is CASRRMGQGADTQYF. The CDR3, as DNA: TGCGCCAGCAGACGTATGGGACAGGGGGCAGATACGCAGTATTTT.

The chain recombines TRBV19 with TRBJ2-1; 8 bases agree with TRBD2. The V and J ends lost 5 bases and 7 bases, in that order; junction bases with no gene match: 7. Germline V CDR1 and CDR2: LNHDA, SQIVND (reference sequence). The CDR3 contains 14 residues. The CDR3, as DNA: TGTGCCAGTAGTCCCAGCGGGAGCAGGAATGAGCAGTTCTTC. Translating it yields CASSPSGSRNEQFF.

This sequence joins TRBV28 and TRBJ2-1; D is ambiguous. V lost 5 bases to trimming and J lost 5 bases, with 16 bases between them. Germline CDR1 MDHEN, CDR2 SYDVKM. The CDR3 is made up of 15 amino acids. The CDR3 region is CASSEVPVTNNEQFF. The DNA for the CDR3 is TGTGCCAGCAGTGAGGTCCCGGTTACTAACAATGAGCAGTTCTTC.

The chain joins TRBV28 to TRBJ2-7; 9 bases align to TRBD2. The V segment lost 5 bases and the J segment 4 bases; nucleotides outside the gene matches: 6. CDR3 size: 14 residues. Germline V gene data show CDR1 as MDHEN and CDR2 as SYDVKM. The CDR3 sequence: CASSIWSGRYEQYF. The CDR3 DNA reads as TGTGCCAGCAGTATCTGGAGCGGGAGGTACGAGCAGTACTTC.

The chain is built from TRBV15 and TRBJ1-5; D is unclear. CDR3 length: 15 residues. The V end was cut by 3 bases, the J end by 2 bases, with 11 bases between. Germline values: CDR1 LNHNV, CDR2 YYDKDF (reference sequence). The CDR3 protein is CATSSQRGGNQPQHF. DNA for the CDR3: TGTGCCACCAGCAGTCAACGAGGAGGCAATCAGCCCCAGCATTTT.

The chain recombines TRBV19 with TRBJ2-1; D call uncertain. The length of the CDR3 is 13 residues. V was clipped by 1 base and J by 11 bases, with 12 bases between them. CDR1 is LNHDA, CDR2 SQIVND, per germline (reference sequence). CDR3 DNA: TGTGCCAGTAGTATAGGACTCAGCCCCAAGCAGTTCTTC. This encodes CASSIGLSPKQFF.

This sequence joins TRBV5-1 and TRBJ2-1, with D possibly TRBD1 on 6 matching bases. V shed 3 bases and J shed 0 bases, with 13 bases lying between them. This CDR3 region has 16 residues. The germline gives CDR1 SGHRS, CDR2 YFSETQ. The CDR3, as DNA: TGCGCCAGCAGCTGGGGGCTGGCGGACTCCTACAATGAGCAGTTCTTC. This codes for CASSWGLADSYNEQFF. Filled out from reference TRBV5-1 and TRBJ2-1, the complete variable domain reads KAGVTQTPRYLIKTRGQQVTLSCSPISGHRSVSWYQQTPGQGLQFLFEYFSETQRNKGNFPGRFSGRQFSNSRSEMNVSTLELGDSALYLCASSWGLADSYNEQFFGPGTRLTVL.

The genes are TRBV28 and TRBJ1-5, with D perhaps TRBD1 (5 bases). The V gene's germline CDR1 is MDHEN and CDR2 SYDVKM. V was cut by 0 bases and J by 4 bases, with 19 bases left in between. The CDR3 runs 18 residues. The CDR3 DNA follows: TGTGCCAGCAGTTTATGGGTTCGCAGGGATCGGCCAAATCAGCCCCAGCATTTT. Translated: CASSLWVRRDRPNQPQHF.

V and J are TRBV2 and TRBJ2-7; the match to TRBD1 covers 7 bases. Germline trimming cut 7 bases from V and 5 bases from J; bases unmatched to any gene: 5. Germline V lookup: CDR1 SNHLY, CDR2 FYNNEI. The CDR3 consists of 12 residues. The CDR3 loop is CASKDRVNEQYF. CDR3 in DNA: TGTGCCAGCAAAGACAGGGTGAACGAGCAGTACTTC.

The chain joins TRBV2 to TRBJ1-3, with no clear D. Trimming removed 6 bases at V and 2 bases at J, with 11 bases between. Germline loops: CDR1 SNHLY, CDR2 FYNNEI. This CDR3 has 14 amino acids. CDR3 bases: TGTGCCAGCAGATTAGGAGCCCCTGGAAACACCATATATTTT. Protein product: CASRLGAPGNTIYF.

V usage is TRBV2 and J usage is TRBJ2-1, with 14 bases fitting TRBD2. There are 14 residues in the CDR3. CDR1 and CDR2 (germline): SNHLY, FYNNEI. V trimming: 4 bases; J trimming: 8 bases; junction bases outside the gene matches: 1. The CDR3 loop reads CASSGLAGGDEQFF. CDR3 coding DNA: TGTGCCAGCAGTGGACTAGCGGGAGGGGATGAGCAGTTCTTC.

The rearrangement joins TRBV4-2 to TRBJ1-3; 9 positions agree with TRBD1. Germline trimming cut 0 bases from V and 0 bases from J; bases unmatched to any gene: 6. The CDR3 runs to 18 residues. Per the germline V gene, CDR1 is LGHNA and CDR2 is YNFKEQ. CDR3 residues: CASSQDGTGLSSGNTIYF. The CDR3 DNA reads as TGTGCCAGCAGCCAAGACGGGACAGGGCTATCCTCTGGAAACACCATATATTTT.

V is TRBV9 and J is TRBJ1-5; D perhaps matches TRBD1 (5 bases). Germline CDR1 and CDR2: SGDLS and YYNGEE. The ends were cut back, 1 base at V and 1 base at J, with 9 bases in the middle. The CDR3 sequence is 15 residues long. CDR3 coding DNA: TGTGCCAGCAGCGTACATCCAGGGAGCAATCAGCCCCAGCATTTT. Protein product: CASSVHPGSNQPQHF.

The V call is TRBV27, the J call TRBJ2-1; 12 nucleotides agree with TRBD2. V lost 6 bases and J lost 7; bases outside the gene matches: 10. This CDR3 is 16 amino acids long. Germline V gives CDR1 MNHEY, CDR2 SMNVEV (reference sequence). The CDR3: CASSSTSGRSENEQFF. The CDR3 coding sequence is TGTGCCAGCAGCTCGACTAGCGGGAGATCTGAAAATGAGCAGTTCTTC.

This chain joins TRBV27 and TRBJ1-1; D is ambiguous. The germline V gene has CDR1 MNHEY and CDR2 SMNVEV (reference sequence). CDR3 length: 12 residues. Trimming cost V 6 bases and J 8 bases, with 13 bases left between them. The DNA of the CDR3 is TGTGCCAGCAGAACCGGCGGGTCCGAAGCTTTCTTT. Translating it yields CASRTGGSEAFF.

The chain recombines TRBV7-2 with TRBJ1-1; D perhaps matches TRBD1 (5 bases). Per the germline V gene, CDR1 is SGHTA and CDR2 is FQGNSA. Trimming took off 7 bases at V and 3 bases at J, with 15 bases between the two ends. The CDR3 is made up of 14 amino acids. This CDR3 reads CASNTRTGYTEAFF. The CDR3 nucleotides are TGTGCCAGCAATACCAGAACAGGCTACACTGAAGCTTTCTTT.

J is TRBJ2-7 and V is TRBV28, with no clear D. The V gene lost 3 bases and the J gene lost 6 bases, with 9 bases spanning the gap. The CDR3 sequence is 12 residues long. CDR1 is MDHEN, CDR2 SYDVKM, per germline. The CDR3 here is CASSFLVAEQYF. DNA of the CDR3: TGTGCCAGCAGTTTCCTAGTCGCCGAGCAGTACTTC.

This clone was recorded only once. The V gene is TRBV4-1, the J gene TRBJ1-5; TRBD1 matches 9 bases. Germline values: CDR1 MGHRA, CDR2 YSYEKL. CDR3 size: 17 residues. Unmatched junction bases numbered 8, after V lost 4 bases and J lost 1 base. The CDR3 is CASSPRDRDQSNQPQHF. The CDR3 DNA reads TGCGCCAGCAGCCCCCGGGACAGGGACCAAAGCAATCAGCCCCAGCATTTT.

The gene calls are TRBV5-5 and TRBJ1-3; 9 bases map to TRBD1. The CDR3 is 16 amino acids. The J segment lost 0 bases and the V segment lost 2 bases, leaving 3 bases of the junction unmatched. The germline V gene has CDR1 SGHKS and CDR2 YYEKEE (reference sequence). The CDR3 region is CASSFGQGSSGNTIYF. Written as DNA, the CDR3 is TGTGCCAGCAGCTTCGGACAGGGGTCCTCTGGAAACACCATATATTTT.

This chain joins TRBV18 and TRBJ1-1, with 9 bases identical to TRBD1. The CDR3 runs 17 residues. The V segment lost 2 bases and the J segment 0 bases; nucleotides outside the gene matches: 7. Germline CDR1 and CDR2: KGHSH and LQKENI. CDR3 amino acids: CASSPTGQGQMNTEAFF. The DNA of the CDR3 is TGTGCCAGCTCACCAACGGGACAGGGTCAGATGAACACTGAAGCTTTCTTT.

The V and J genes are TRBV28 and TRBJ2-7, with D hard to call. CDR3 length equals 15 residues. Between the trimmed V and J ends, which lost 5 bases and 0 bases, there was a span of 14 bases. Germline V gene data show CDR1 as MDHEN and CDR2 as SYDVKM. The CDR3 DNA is TGTGCCAGCAGTGCGACCGGCGGCCCCTCCTACGAGCAGTACTTC. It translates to CASSATGGPSYEQYF.

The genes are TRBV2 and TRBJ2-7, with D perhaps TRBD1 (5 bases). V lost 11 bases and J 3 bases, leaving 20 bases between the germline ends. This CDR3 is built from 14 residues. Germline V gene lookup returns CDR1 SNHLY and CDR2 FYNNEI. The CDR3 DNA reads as TGTGCCGTCAGCAAGGGGCGATGGAGCTACGAGCAGTACTTC. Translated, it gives CAVSKGRWSYEQYF.

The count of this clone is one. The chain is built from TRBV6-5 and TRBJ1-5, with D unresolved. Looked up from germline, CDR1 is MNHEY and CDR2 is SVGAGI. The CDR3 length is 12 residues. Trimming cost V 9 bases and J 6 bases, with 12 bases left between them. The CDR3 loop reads CARNGVVQPQHF. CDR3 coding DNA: TGTGCCAGAAACGGGGTGGTTCAGCCCCAGCATTTT.